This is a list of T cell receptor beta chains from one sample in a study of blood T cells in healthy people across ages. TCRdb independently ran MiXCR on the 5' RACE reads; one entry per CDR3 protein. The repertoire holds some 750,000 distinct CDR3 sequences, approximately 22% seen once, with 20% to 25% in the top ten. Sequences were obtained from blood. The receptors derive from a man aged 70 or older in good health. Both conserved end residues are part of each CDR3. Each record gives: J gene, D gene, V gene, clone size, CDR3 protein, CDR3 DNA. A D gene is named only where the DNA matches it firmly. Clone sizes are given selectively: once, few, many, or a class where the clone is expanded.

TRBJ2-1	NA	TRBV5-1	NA	CASIWDRRADEQFF	TGCGCCAGCATATGGGACCGAAGGGCCGATGAGCAGTTCTTC
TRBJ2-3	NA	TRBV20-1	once	CSAPDPGQLYTDTQYF	TGCAGTGCGCCGGACCCGGGACAACTTTACACAGATACGCAGTATTTT
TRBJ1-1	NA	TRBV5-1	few	CASSNRTNRGTEAFF	TGCGCCAGCAGCAATAGGACAAACCGCGGGACTGAAGCTTTCTTT
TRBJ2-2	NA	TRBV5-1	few	CASSPRITGSGELFF	TGCGCCAGCAGCCCCAGGATCACTGGGTCCGGGGAGCTGTTTTTT
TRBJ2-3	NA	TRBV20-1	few	CSARAPGTDTQYF	TGCAGTGCTCGAGCACCGGGCACAGATACGCAGTATTTT
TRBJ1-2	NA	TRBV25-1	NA	CASSEWGRYGYTF	TGTGCCAGCAGTGAATGGGGACGTTATGGCTACACCTTC
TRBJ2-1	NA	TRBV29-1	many	CSVAPGTAHNEQFF	TGCAGCGTAGCCCCCGGGACTGCCCACAATGAGCAGTTCTTC
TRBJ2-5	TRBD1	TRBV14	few	CASSHLDRGVGEQYF	TGTGCCAGCAGCCACCTAGACAGGGGTGTGGGTGAGCAGTACTTC
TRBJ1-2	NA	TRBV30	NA	CAWSMGYGYTF	TGTGCCTGGAGTATGGGGTATGGCTACACCTTC
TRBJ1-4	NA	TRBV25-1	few	CASSEWSGPTNEKLFF	TGTGCCAGCAGTGAATGGAGCGGACCAACTAATGAAAAACTGTTTTTT
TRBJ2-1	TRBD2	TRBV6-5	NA	CASSYSPSGSLNEQFF	TGTGCCAGCAGTTACTCGCCTAGCGGAAGCCTGAATGAGCAGTTCTTC
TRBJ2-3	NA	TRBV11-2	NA	CASSVPTGLDTQYF	TGTGCCAGCAGCGTTCCAACAGGGTTAGATACGCAGTATTTT
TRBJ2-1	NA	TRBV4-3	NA	CASSPDKNPYNEQFF	TGCGCCAGCAGCCCTGACAAAAACCCTTACAATGAGCAGTTCTTC
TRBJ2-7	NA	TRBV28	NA	CASSSLLLGVGEQYF	TGTGCCAGCAGTTCCCTTTTACTAGGGGTGGGCGAGCAGTACTTC
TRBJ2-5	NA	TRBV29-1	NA	CSVEAGIETQYF	TGCAGCGTTGAGGCGGGCATAGAGACCCAGTACTTC
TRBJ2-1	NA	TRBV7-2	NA	CASSIPGRNVYNEQFF	TGTGCCAGCAGCATCCCGGGACGAAATGTCTACAATGAGCAGTTCTTC
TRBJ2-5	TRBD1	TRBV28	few	CASSNPGTVETQYF	TGTGCCAGCAGTAACCCCGGGACAGTAGAGACCCAGTACTTC
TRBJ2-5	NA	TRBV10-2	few	CASTAGRETQYF	TGCGCCAGCACTGCCGGGAGAGAGACCCAGTACTTC
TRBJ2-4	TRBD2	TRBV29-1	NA	CSVLAGDRNIQYF	TGCAGCGTGTTAGCGGGAGATCGGAACATTCAGTACTTC
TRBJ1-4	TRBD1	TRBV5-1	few	CASSGGQGGTNEKLFF	TGCGCCAGCAGCGGCGGACAGGGGGGGACTAATGAAAAACTGTTTTTT
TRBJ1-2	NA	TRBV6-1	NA	CASSERAGHDGYTF	TGTGCCAGCAGTGAACGGGCAGGGCATGATGGCTACACCTTC
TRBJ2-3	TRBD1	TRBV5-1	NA	CASSFTTGGASADTQYF	TGCGCCAGCAGCTTTACGACAGGGGGCGCGAGCGCAGATACGCAGTATTTT
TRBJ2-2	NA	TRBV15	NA	CATSRLGVQVTGELFF	TGTGCCACCAGCAGGCTTGGGGTTCAGGTCACCGGGGAGCTGTTTTTT